This note documents a single TCR beta chain sequence. Antigen unknown. The data were taken from a study of cytomegalovirus exposure and HLA in healthy donors. The V gene's germline CDR1 is SNHLY and CDR2 FYNNEI. This CDR3 is built from 14 residues. Unmatched junction bases numbered 6, after V lost 6 bases and J lost 2 bases. Nominal health characterized the donors when sampled, though unrecorded immune exposures were likely. Study-wide findings and caveats: The productive fraction for most TCR beta V segments was about 87% or about 30% in an earlier analysis. Some 17,000 TCR beta sequences were associated with HLA alleles at 0.05 false discovery rate in a later analysis.

Both 60 Vbeta primers and 13 Jbeta primers went into the PCR. Sequenced by immunoSEQ multiplex PCR; TCRdb stores in-frame clones only, minus some. Here the sample spans more than 140,000 clones, 64% being singletons. This rearrangement joins TRBV2 to TRBJ2-7; 8 bases line up with TRBD1. Sequenced input: PBMCs. This receptor was taken from a woman in her thirties in good health and CMV-seropositive. Here the CDR3 DNA reads TGTGCCAGCAGGTCGACAGGGGCCCCCTACGAGCAGTACTTC. As protein: CASRSTGAPYEQYF.